This TCR beta chain was retrieved from a study of blood T cell repertoires in COVID-19. TCRdb keeps only in-frame clones here, not all; method: immunoSEQ multiplex PCR. The sample comprises 300,000 to 350,000 clones, 85% to 90% of which are singletons, and about a tenth rests with the top ten. V was clipped by 0 bases and J by 4 bases, with 18 bases between them. This CDR3 is 17 amino acids long. Germline V gene data show CDR1 as LGHNA and CDR2 as YSLEER. Material for sequencing was PBMCs or T cells enriched from blood (not recorded which). The genes are TRBV4-3 and TRBJ1-1; no definite D call. The origin of this receptor is a woman younger than 45 who had recovered from COVID-19. The CDR3 is CASSQDRGLIFATEAFF. CDR3 sequence (DNA): TGCGCCAGCAGCCAAGATAGAGGCCTGATTTTCGCCACTGAAGCTTTCTTT.